This T cell receptor beta chain was found in a study of identical twins. A universal primer site arose from template switching, and cDNA bore unique molecular identifiers. TCRdb called the 5' RACE reads again in MiXCR, with one record for every CDR3 protein. Of 450,000 to 650,000 distinct CDR3 sequences listed, just under 10% are singletons. From germline, CDR1 is MNHEY and CDR2 SVGEGT. The ends lost 7 bases at V and 9 bases at J; junction bases unmatched: 9. The CDR3 is 14 residues long. This clonotype showed up just a few times. These data were also filed under a second study, of yellow fever vaccine responses in identical twins.

Sequenced material: PBMCs. The rearrangement links TRBV6-2 or TRBV6-3 to TRBJ2-1; 10 bases are shared with TRBD2. This TCR derives from a woman aged 18-29 years in good health. The CDR3 here is CASTPSGRKGEQFF. DNA of the CDR3: TGTGCCAGCACGCCTAGCGGGAGAAAGGGTGAGCAGTTCTTC.